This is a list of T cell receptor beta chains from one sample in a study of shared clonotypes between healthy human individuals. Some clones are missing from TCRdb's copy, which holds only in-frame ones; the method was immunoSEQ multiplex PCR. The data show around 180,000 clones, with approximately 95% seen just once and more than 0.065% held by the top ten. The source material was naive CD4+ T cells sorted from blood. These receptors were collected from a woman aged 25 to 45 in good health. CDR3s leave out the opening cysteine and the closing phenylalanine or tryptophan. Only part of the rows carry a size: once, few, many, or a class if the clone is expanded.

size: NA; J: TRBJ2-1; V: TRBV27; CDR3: ASSSQESSYNEQF
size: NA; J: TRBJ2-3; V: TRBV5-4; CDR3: ASSWGLAGGDTQY
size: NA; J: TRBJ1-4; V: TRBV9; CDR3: ASSGNTATNEKLF
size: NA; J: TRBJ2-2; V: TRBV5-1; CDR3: ASSLAFGSLF
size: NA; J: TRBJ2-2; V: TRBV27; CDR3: ASGPGAGLYTGELF
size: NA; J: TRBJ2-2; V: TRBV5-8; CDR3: ASSLRHGTGELF
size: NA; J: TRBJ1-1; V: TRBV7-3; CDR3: ASSLSGNTEAF
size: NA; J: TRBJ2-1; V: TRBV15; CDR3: ATSRVPGLAGNEQF
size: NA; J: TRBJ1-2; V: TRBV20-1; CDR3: SAPGGGGYT
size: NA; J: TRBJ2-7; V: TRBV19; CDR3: ASRTPSGRAINEQY
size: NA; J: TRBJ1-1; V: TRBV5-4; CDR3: ASSLGLEGDTEAF
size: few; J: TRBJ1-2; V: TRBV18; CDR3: ASSPGLGEVSGYT
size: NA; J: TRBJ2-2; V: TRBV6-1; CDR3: ASSVELAGGTGELF
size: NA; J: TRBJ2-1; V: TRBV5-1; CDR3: ASSFIQNNEQF
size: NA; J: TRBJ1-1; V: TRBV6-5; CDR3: ASNSDSNTEAF
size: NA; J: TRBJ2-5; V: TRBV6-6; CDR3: ASSLGQQETQY
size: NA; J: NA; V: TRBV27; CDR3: ASNDRGGLGEQY
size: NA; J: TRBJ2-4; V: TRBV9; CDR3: ASSGGGLAGVDIQY
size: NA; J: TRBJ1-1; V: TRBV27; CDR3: ASSSGEGYTEAF
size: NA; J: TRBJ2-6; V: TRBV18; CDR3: ASSPMESGANVLT
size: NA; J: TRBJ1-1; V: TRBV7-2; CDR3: ASSLAKGASTEAF
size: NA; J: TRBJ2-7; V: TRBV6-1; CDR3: ASEPRTSDYEQY
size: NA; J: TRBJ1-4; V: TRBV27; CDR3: ASSLAGGGLEKLF
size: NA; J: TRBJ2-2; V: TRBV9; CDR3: ASSVGPRDTGELF
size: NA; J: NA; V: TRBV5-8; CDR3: ASSWRDQGFRYEQY
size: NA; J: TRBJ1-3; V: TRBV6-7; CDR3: ASSYADSSSGNTIY
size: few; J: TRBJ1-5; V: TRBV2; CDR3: ASIPGQGRGQPQH
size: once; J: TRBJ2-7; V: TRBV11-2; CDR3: ASSPPGSGTYEQY
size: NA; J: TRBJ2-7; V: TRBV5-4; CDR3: ASSRTGAYEQY
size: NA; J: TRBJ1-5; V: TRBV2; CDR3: ASRGWRSTDSDQPQH
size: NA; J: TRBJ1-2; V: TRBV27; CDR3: ASSSHPTGEYGYT
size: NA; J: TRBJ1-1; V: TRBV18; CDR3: ASSYDRGGPEAF
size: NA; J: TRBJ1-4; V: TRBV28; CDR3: ATLGGHHEKLF
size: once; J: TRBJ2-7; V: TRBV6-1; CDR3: ASSGRTTSSYEQY
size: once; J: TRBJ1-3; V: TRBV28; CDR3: ASSRPFYRAGNTIY
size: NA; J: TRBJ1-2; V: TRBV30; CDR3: AWSVSAGRVVGGYT
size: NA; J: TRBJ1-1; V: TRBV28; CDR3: ASSAGGRTEAF
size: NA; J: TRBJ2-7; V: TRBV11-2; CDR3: ASSFTGAQGEQY
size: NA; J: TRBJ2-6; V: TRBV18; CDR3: ASSRTVWDRDSGANVLT
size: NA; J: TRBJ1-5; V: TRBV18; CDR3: ASSRSGGGKSNQPQH
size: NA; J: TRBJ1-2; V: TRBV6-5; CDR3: ASTSPGGHGYT
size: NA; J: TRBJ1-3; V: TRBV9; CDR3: ASSPRSAGNTIY
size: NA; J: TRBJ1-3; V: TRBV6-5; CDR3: ASSYSGLVAGNTIY
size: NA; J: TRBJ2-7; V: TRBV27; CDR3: ASSLKGLDPYEQY
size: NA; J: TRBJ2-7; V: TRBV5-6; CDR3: ASSLGGSWAYEQY
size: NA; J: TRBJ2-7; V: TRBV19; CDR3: ASSPTSSSYEQY
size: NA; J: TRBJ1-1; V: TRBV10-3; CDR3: AISGRTNNRVTEAF
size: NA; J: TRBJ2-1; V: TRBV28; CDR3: ASSSRNEQF
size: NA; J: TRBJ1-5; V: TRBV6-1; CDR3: ASSPTGGDQPQH
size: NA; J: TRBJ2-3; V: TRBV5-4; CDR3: ASSWGQGVTDTQY
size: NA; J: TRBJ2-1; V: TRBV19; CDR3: ASTDYNEQF
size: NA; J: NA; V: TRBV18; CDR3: ASSPGSDYEQY
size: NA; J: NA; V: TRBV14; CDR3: ASSQGGPASYEQY
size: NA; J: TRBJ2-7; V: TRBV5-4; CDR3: ASSGQGSITYEQY
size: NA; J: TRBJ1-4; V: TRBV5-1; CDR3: ASRNSLFSTNEKLF
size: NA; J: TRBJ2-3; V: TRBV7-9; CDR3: ASTPVLAGLTDTQY
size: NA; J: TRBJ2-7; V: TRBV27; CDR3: ASSWGGGGAGGFSYEQY